A selection of T cell receptor beta chains follows, all from one sample in a study of human T cells and chemical hapten exposure. TCRdb processed the RACE reads anew with MiXCR; each CDR3 protein has one entry. The table shows tens of thousands of distinct CDR3 sequences, with 12% occurring only once. The sequencing used whole blood, collected in connection with sensitization to the hapten diphenylcyclopropenone (DPC). These receptors were taken from a woman aged 55-75 years with alopecia areata. Some clones in this sample may be carry-over from other donors' samples. The CDR3 runs from the conserved cysteine through the conserved F or W. D genes are given only for firm matches. Only some rows state a clone size, as once, few, many or a class for expanded clones.

cdr3_aa | cdr3_nt | v_call | clone_size | d_call | j_call
CATSPGTNRNEQFF | TGTGCCACCAGCCCGGGGACCAACCGGAATGAGCAGTTCTTC | TRBV24-1 | few | . | TRBJ2-1
CASSHTQGNGQFF | TGCGCCAGCAGCCATACACAGGGGAATGGGCAGTTCTTC | TRBV4-1 | many | TRBD1 | TRBJ2-1
CASSPRSGQVGETQYF | TGTGCCAGCAGCCCCAGGTCTGGACAGGTTGGAGAGACCCAGTACTTC | TRBV7-2 | many | TRBD1 | TRBJ2-5
CASSIFFQGESPNEKLFF | TGTGCCAGTAGTATATTTTTCCAGGGCGAATCACCTAATGAAAAACTGTTTTTT | TRBV19 | . | . | TRBJ1-4
CAWSVGLAGIDEQFF | TGTGCCTGGAGTGTAGGGCTAGCGGGGATTGATGAGCAGTTCTTC | TRBV30 | many | TRBD2 | TRBJ2-1
CASSSGANVLTF | TGTGCCAGCAGTTCTGGGGCCAACGTCCTGACTTTC | TRBV6-6 | many | . | TRBJ2-6
CSVALGQATYEQYF | TGCAGCGTTGCATTGGGCCAAGCTACCTACGAGCAGTACTTC | TRBV29-1 | many | . | TRBJ2-7
CASSLSVRRGTDTQYF | TGTGCCAGCAGCTTAAGTGTACGCCGTGGGACAGATACGCAGTATTTT | TRBV11-3 | . | . | TRBJ2-3
CASSPSPGPYEAFF | TGTGCCAGCAGCCCTAGTCCGGGGCCGTATGAAGCTTTCTTT | TRBV6-5 | . | . | TRBJ1-1
CASSFSLAPTYEQYF | TGTGCCAGCAGTTTTAGCCTAGCGCCGACCTACGAGCAGTACTTC | TRBV12-3/TRBV12-4 | many | . | TRBJ2-7
CASTAETGGVTEAFF | TGCGCCAGCACGGCTGAAACAGGGGGCGTCACTGAAGCTTTCTTT | TRBV5-1 | few | TRBD1 | TRBJ1-1
CSVYRGSNTEAFF | TGCAGCGTCTACAGGGGTTCGAACACTGAAGCTTTCTTT | TRBV29-1 | few | TRBD1 | TRBJ1-1
CASSARGRSQYF | TGTGCCAGCAGCGCAAGGGGGCGCTCCCAGTACTTC | TRBV7-2 | . | TRBD1 | TRBJ2-5
CSASRQVGNEQFF | TGCAGTGCTAGTCGACAGGTGGGCAATGAGCAGTTCTTC | TRBV20-1 | many | . | TRBJ2-1
CASSPSGGNTGELFF | TGTGCCAGCTCACCATCAGGGGGCAACACCGGGGAGCTGTTTTTT | TRBV18 | many | TRBD1 | TRBJ2-2
CASSYSGSRSSYEQYF | TGTGCCAGCAGTTACAGCGGATCCCGTAGCTCCTACGAGCAGTACTTC | TRBV6-5 | . | . | TRBJ2-7
CATGQGVVGELFF | TGTGCCACGGGACAGGGGGTTGTCGGGGAGCTGTTTTTT | TRBV6-6 | many | TRBD1 | TRBJ2-2
CASSPPRPGDSPGQETQYF | TGTGCCAGCAGCCCTCCGAGGCCGGGAGACAGCCCCGGTCAAGAGACCCAGTACTTC | TRBV9 | few | . | TRBJ2-5
CASSYSPGSSYGYTF | TGCGCCAGCAGCTACTCCCCCGGTTCCAGCTATGGCTACACCTTC | TRBV5-1 | many | . | TRBJ1-2
CASGFDGNQPQHF | TGTGCTAGTGGCTTCGACGGTAATCAGCCCCAGCATTTT | TRBV12-5 | few | . | TRBJ1-5
CASSLTGYTEAFF | TGTGCCAGCAGCTTGACAGGCTACACTGAAGCTTTCTTT | TRBV11-2 | many | . | TRBJ1-1
CASSLEANGNTIYF | TGTGCCAGCAGCTTGGAGGCAAACGGAAACACCATATATTTT | TRBV5-5 | . | . | TRBJ1-3
CASSLGQGETEAFF | TGTGCCAGCAGCTTGGGCCAGGGGGAGACTGAAGCTTTCTTT | TRBV7-9 | few | TRBD1 | TRBJ1-1
CATSGRIRDRAYNEQFF | TGTGCCACCAGTGGTCGCATCCGGGACAGGGCCTACAATGAGCAGTTCTTC | TRBV24-1 | . | TRBD1 | TRBJ2-1
CASGSALAPSGANVLTF | TGTGCTAGTGGTTCCGCCTTAGCCCCCTCTGGGGCCAACGTCCTGACTTTC | TRBV12-5 | many | . | TRBJ2-6
CASSLGQGTHTGELFF | TGTGCCAGCAGCTTAGGGCAGGGGACCCACACCGGGGAGCTGTTTTTT | TRBV11-1 | once | . | TRBJ2-2
CAVGQGFKLFF | TGTGCCGTCGGACAGGGTTTTAAACTGTTTTTT | TRBV6-6 | . | TRBD1 | TRBJ1-4
CASSLGPLNQPQHF | TGTGCCAGCAGCCTGGGACCACTAAATCAGCCCCAGCATTTT | TRBV6-5 | few | . | TRBJ1-5
CASSVARDGSLFF | TGTGCCAGCAGCGTAGCGCGGGATGGCAGTCTGTTTTTT | TRBV9 | . | . | TRBJ1-4
CSATRTSGGTYNEQFF | TGCAGTGCTACCCGGACTAGCGGGGGGACCTACAATGAGCAGTTCTTC | TRBV20-1 | few | TRBD2 | TRBJ2-1
CASSLWRARGRASYEQYF | TGTGCCAGCAGTCTCTGGCGCGCGAGGGGTCGAGCATCCTACGAGCAGTACTTC | TRBV6-6 | many | . | TRBJ2-7
CASSPTGTGNSPLHF | TGTGCCAGCAGTCCCACCGGGACCGGGAATTCACCCCTCCACTTT | TRBV5-5 | few | . | TRBJ1-6
CASSSQGGNTEAFF | TGTGCCAGCAGTTCACAGGGGGGGAACACTGAAGCTTTCTTT | TRBV12-3/TRBV12-4 | few | TRBD1 | TRBJ1-1
CSARGAGPNEQFF | TGCAGTGCTAGAGGGGCAGGTCCGAATGAGCAGTTCTTC | TRBV20-1 | many | . | TRBJ2-1
CASSLGSAGEETQYF | TGTGCCAGCAGCTTAGGATCCGCGGGGGAGGAGACCCAGTACTTC | TRBV11-2 | few | TRBD2 | TRBJ2-5
CASSPQETKYF | TGTGCCAGCTCACCACAGGAGACCAAGTACTTC | TRBV18 | . | . | TRBJ2-5
CSALTPNRGRGNTIYF | TGCAGTGCCCTTACCCCCAACAGGGGAAGAGGGAACACCATATATTTT | TRBV20-1 | many | TRBD1 | TRBJ1-3
CASSLGTSAFNPYEQYF | TGCGCCAGCAGCTTAGGGACTAGCGCCTTTAACCCCTACGAGCAGTACTTC | TRBV5-1 | few | TRBD2 | TRBJ2-7
CASVPGEHNEQFF | TGTGCCAGCGTCCCTGGGGAACACAATGAGCAGTTCTTC | TRBV7-6 | many | . | TRBJ2-1
CASSSYPGQGAEAFF | TGTGCCAGCAGTTCTTACCCGGGACAGGGGGCTGAAGCTTTCTTT | TRBV28 | . | TRBD1 | TRBJ1-1
CSAPREYTDTQYF | TGCAGTGCTCCCCGGGAGTACACAGATACGCAGTATTTT | TRBV20-1 | . | . | TRBJ2-3